The rows below give T cell receptor beta chains drawn from one sample of a study of shared clonotypes between healthy human individuals. Sequencing used immunoSEQ multiplex PCR; TCRdb keeps in-frame clones, though not all of them. The sample holds 450,000 to 500,000 clones; roughly 80% are singletons and the top ten take roughly 13%. Sequenced: PBMCs. The source is a woman aged 40 to 50 in good health. Some clones in this sample may be carry-over from other donors' samples. The CDR3 runs from the conserved cysteine through the conserved F or W. D genes are given only for firm matches. Clone size, where shown, is once, few, many, or a class for clones that have expanded.

abundance: -
j_gene: TRBJ2-7
d_gene: -
v_gene: TRBV11-2
CDR3aa: CAARGSTYEQYF
CDR3nt: TGTGCCGCACGGGGCAGCACCTACGAGCAGTACTTC

abundance: -
j_gene: TRBJ2-5
d_gene: TRBD2
v_gene: TRBV4-2
CDR3aa: CASSQISGSYQETQYF
CDR3nt: TGTGCCAGCAGCCAAATTAGCGGGAGTTACCAAGAGACCCAGTACTTC

abundance: -
j_gene: TRBJ1-1
d_gene: -
v_gene: TRBV27
CDR3aa: CASNGGENTEAFF
CDR3nt: TGTGCCAGCAATGGGGGCGAGAACACTGAAGCTTTCTTT

abundance: -
j_gene: TRBJ2-1
d_gene: -
v_gene: TRBV11-2
CDR3aa: CASSSNVQGNEQFF
CDR3nt: TGTGCCAGCAGTTCAAACGTCCAGGGGAATGAGCAGTTCTTC

abundance: -
j_gene: TRBJ2-2
d_gene: -
v_gene: TRBV5-4
CDR3aa: CASSARLANTGELFF
CDR3nt: TGTGCCAGCAGCGCCCGACTAGCGAACACCGGGGAGCTGTTTTTT

abundance: -
j_gene: TRBJ2-7
d_gene: -
v_gene: TRBV11-2
CDR3aa: CASSPAYEQYF
CDR3nt: TGTGCCAGCAGCCCTGCCTACGAGCAGTACTTC

abundance: -
j_gene: TRBJ1-1
d_gene: -
v_gene: TRBV29-1
CDR3aa: CSVRAGWGMNTEAFF
CDR3nt: TGCAGCGTTAGGGCGGGGTGGGGCATGAACACTGAAGCTTTCTTT

abundance: -
j_gene: TRBJ2-7
d_gene: TRBD2
v_gene: TRBV2
CDR3aa: CASSWTSGSTYEQYF
CDR3nt: TGTGCCAGCAGTTGGACTAGCGGGAGTACGTACGAGCAGTACTTC

abundance: -
j_gene: TRBJ2-7
d_gene: -
v_gene: TRBV13
CDR3aa: CASSSDYEQYF
CDR3nt: TGTGCCAGCAGCTCCGATTACGAGCAGTACTTC

abundance: -
j_gene: TRBJ2-2
d_gene: TRBD2
v_gene: TRBV5-4
CDR3aa: CASSQIAGGGTGELFF
CDR3nt: TGTGCCAGCAGCCAGATAGCGGGAGGGGGCACCGGGGAGCTGTTTTTT

abundance: -
j_gene: TRBJ2-3
d_gene: -
v_gene: TRBV7-9
CDR3aa: CASSLASTGRDTQYF
CDR3nt: TGTGCCAGCAGCTTAGCGTCAACAGGGAGAGATACGCAGTATTTT

abundance: -
j_gene: TRBJ2-2
d_gene: -
v_gene: TRBV7-3
CDR3aa: CASAIIADTGELFF
CDR3nt: TGTGCCAGCGCAATAATCGCGGACACCGGGGAGCTGTTTTTT

abundance: once
j_gene: TRBJ2-7
d_gene: TRBD2
v_gene: TRBV25-1
CDR3aa: CASSPREAYEQYF
CDR3nt: TGTGCCAGCTCGCCCCGGGAGGCCTACGAGCAGTACTTC

abundance: many
j_gene: TRBJ2-1
d_gene: -
v_gene: TRBV7-2
CDR3aa: CASSLARDYNEQFF
CDR3nt: TGTGCCAGCAGCTTAGCTCGGGACTACAATGAGCAGTTCTTC

abundance: few
j_gene: TRBJ2-3
d_gene: TRBD2
v_gene: TRBV29-1
CDR3aa: CSASTSGNTDTQYF
CDR3nt: TGCAGCGCATCAACTAGCGGGAACACAGATACGCAGTATTTT

abundance: -
j_gene: TRBJ2-3
d_gene: TRBD2
v_gene: TRBV5-4
CDR3aa: CASSAYTSGAADTQYF
CDR3nt: TGTGCCAGCAGCGCGTATACTAGCGGAGCGGCAGATACGCAGTATTTT

abundance: -
j_gene: TRBJ2-7
d_gene: -
v_gene: TRBV5-6
CDR3aa: CASSAGTVSYEQYF
CDR3nt: TGTGCCAGCAGCGCAGGGACGGTCTCCTACGAGCAGTACTTC

abundance: -
j_gene: TRBJ2-7
d_gene: TRBD1
v_gene: TRBV6-1
CDR3aa: CASSEGQGDSSYEQYF
CDR3nt: TGTGCCAGCAGTGAAGGCCAGGGGGATAGCTCCTACGAGCAGTACTTC

abundance: -
j_gene: TRBJ2-1
d_gene: -
v_gene: TRBV6-4
CDR3aa: CASSEFLRGNEQFF
CDR3nt: TGTGCCAGCAGTGAGTTCCTCCGGGGGAATGAGCAGTTCTTC

abundance: -
j_gene: TRBJ1-4
d_gene: -
v_gene: TRBV11-2
CDR3aa: CASRIAGTTNEKLFF
CDR3nt: TGTGCCAGCAGAATCGCGGGGACAACTAATGAAAAACTGTTTTTT

abundance: few
j_gene: TRBJ2-3
d_gene: -
v_gene: TRBV4-1
CDR3aa: CASSQGGVDTQYF
CDR3nt: TGCGCCAGCAGCCAGGGGGGAGTAGATACGCAGTATTTT

abundance: -
j_gene: TRBJ2-7
d_gene: -
v_gene: TRBV11-2
CDR3aa: CASSLGTGKGYEQYF
CDR3nt: TGTGCCAGCAGCTTAGGTACGGGAAAGGGCTACGAGCAGTACTTC

abundance: -
j_gene: TRBJ1-3
d_gene: -
v_gene: TRBV15
CDR3aa: CATSRDRGHSVNTIYF
CDR3nt: TGTGCCACCAGCAGAGATCGGGGCCACTCTGTAAACACCATATATTTT

abundance: -
j_gene: TRBJ1-2
d_gene: -
v_gene: TRBV6-5
CDR3aa: CASTKLGSGYTF
CDR3nt: TGTGCCAGCACTAAACTAGGGTCGGGCTACACCTTC

abundance: -
j_gene: TRBJ2-3
d_gene: -
v_gene: TRBV15
CDR3aa: CATSSLKTDTQYF
CDR3nt: TGTGCCACCAGCAGTCTAAAGACAGATACGCAGTATTTT

abundance: once
j_gene: TRBJ1-4
d_gene: TRBD1
v_gene: TRBV4-1
CDR3aa: CASSLRTGRNEKLFF
CDR3nt: TGCGCCAGCAGCCTGAGGACAGGGAGAAATGAAAAACTGTTTTTT

abundance: -
j_gene: TRBJ2-7
d_gene: TRBD1
v_gene: TRBV29-1
CDR3aa: CSVSKGQNYEQYF
CDR3nt: TGCAGCGTTTCCAAGGGACAGAACTACGAGCAGTACTTC

abundance: -
j_gene: TRBJ2-3
d_gene: -
v_gene: TRBV7-6
CDR3aa: CASSLGPAESTDTQYF
CDR3nt: TGTGCCAGCAGCTTAGGGCCAGCGGAGAGCACAGATACGCAGTATTTT

abundance: -
j_gene: TRBJ2-5
d_gene: TRBD2
v_gene: TRBV9
CDR3aa: CASSVASALAGEETQYF
CDR3nt: TGTGCCAGCAGCGTAGCCAGTGCTCTAGCGGGGGAAGAGACCCAGTACTTC